This is a list of T cell receptor beta chains from one sample in a study of CD8+ T cells in alopecia areata. The protocol was immunoSEQ multiplex PCR, while the TCRdb copy is restricted to in-frame clones and leaves out a portion. This table has under 250,000 clones, more than 45% appearing once. The starting material was CD4+ T cells sorted from blood, obtained at week 4, from a patient treated with tofacitinib. The receptors stem from a human donor with alopecia areata. CDR3s include the opening cysteine and the closing phenylalanine or tryptophan. A D gene is named only where the DNA matches it firmly. Clone size is given for some rows only: seen once, a few or many times, or a class if the clone is expanded.

d_call clone_size j_call v_call cdr3_aa cdr3_nt
NA NA TRBJ1-3 TRBV30 CAWRVTGTDGNTIYF TGTGCCTGGAGGGTAACAGGGACGGACGGAAACACCATATATTTT
NA NA TRBJ2-3 TRBV19 CASSDAGIADTQYF TGTGCCAGTAGTGACGCGGGGATCGCAGATACGCAGTATTTT
NA NA TRBJ1-6 TRBV28 CASRQKQLLHF TGTGCCAGCAGGCAAAAACAACTCCTCCACTTT
TRBD2 few TRBJ2-1 TRBV29-1 CSVEAGRRSYNEQFF TGCAGCGTAGAAGCGGGGCGACGATCCTACAATGAGCAGTTCTTC
NA NA TRBJ2-7 TRBV5-1 CASSSSGDGSSYEQYF TGCGCCAGCAGTTCCTCTGGGGACGGCAGCTCCTACGAGCAGTACTTC
TRBD1 NA TRBJ2-7 TRBV5-1 CASSSRLDRGFRYEQYF TGCGCCAGCAGCTCAAGATTGGACAGGGGTTTTAGATACGAGCAGTACTTC
NA NA TRBJ1-1 TRBV5-1 CASSRQASEEAFF TGCGCCAGCAGCCGACAGGCGTCGGAGGAAGCTTTCTTT
TRBD1 NA TRBJ1-2 TRBV15 CATSRGPPGGQGYTF TGTGCCACCAGCAGAGGTCCCCCAGGGGGACAGGGCTACACCTTC
NA NA TRBJ1-5 TRBV4-3 CASSQDRGEPQHF TGCGCCAGTAGCCAAGATAGGGGCGAGCCCCAGCATTTT
TRBD1 NA TRBJ1-2 TRBV30 CAWGQVGGAIGYTF TGTGCCTGGGGACAGGTCGGAGGAGCTATCGGCTACACCTTC
NA NA TRBJ1-1 TRBV6-6 CASSSQFEAFF TGTGCCAGCAGTTCGCAATTTGAAGCTTTCTTT
TRBD2 NA TRBJ2-3 TRBV9 CASSPTSGATDTQYF TGTGCCAGCAGCCCTACTAGCGGGGCGACAGATACGCAGTATTTT
NA NA TRBJ1-1 TRBV29-1 CSVERSEGRAFF TGCAGCGTTGAACGGTCTGAGGGGCGAGCTTTCTTT
TRBD1 NA TRBJ2-4 TRBV14 CASSQERSFSGTGEKKNIQYF TGTGCCAGCAGCCAAGAAAGAAGCTTCTCAGGGACAGGGGAGAAGAAAAACATTCAGTACTTC
TRBD2 NA TRBJ2-7 TRBV29-1 CSVDSGGGPTAEQYF TGCAGCGTTGATTCTGGCGGGGGACCCACCGCCGAGCAGTACTTC
TRBD1 few TRBJ2-1 TRBV5-6 CASSPTAGGSYNEQFF TGTGCCAGCAGCCCGACTGCAGGGGGTTCCTACAATGAGCAGTTCTTC
TRBD2 once TRBJ2-7 TRBV7-2 CASSFLAGRPYEQYF TGTGCCAGCAGCTTCCTAGCGGGGCGACCCTACGAGCAGTACTTC
NA NA TRBJ1-1 TRBV29-1 CSVEGNTEAFF TGCAGCGTTGAAGGTAACACTGAAGCTTTCTTT
TRBD1 NA TRBJ2-5 TRBV7-6 CASSTSTGTGKTQYF TGTGCCAGCAGTACAAGTACCGGGACAGGGAAGACCCAGTACTTC
NA NA TRBJ2-7 TRBV29-1 CSGLASSYEQYF TGCAGCGGCCTGGCGAGCTCCTACGAGCAGTACTTC
NA NA TRBJ2-1 TRBV29-1 CSVEELGSAGNEQFF TGCAGCGTTGAAGAGTTGGGTAGCGCCGGGAATGAGCAGTTCTTC
TRBD1 NA TRBJ2-7 TRBV29-1 CSVLSTKDRGNYEQYF TGCAGCGTTCTATCAACCAAAGACAGGGGAAACTACGAGCAGTACTTC
NA NA TRBJ1-1 TRBV29-1 CSVDMMDTEAFF TGCAGCGTTGATATGATGGACACTGAAGCTTTCTTT
NA NA TRBJ1-1 TRBV5-1 CASSLAQNTEAFF TGCGCCAGCAGCTTGGCCCAGAACACTGAAGCTTTCTTT
NA NA TRBJ2-2 TRBV9 CASSYMSGNTGELFF TGTGCCAGCAGCTACATGTCTGGGAACACCGGGGAGCTGTTTTTT
NA NA TRBJ1-2 TRBV30 CAWSPSPGVGGGYTF TGTGCCTGGAGCCCCTCGCCGGGAGTGGGAGGGGGCTACACCTTC
TRBD1 NA TRBJ1-6 TRBV7-2 CASSLDRGRRNSPLHF TGTGCCAGCAGCTTAGACAGGGGGCGCCGAAATTCACCCCTCCACTTT
NA few TRBJ1-5 TRBV11-3 CASSIRGNQPQHF TGTGCCAGCAGCATAAGAGGCAATCAGCCCCAGCATTTT
TRBD2 NA TRBJ2-7 TRBV9 CASSVQAGGSHEQYF TGTGCCAGCAGCGTTCAAGCGGGGGGATCCCACGAGCAGTACTTC
NA NA TRBJ2-1 TRBV30 CAWSTPSYNEQFF TGTGCCTGGAGTACCCCCTCCTACAATGAGCAGTTCTTC
NA few TRBJ1-1 TRBV29-1 CSVAPVLNTEAFF TGCAGCGTTGCGCCTGTCCTGAACACTGAAGCTTTCTTT
NA NA TRBJ1-1 TRBV29-1 CSVDGAFF TGCAGCGTTGATGGAGCTTTCTTT
NA NA TRBJ2-7 TRBV5-1 CASSFGRSPDEQYF TGCGCCAGCAGCTTTGGCAGGTCCCCGGACGAGCAGTACTTC
NA NA TRBJ2-3 TRBV20-1 CSALGTDTQYF TGCAGTGCTCTGGGGACAGATACGCAGTATTTT
NA NA TRBJ2-7 TRBV12-5 CASGTYYEQYF TGTGCTAGTGGGACTTACTACGAGCAGTACTTC
NA NA TRBJ2-2 TRBV29-1 CSVEQESTGELFF TGCAGCGTTGAACAGGAGAGCACCGGGGAGCTGTTTTTT
NA NA TRBJ2-1 TRBV5-6 CASSLGRASDEQFF TGTGCCAGCAGCTTGGGACGGGCTTCCGATGAGCAGTTCTTC
NA NA TRBJ2-3 TRBV30 CAWSVDHTQYF TGTGCCTGGAGTGTCGACCATACGCAGTATTTT
TRBD2 NA TRBJ2-1 TRBV29-1 CSVDTSGGAQGQFF TGCAGCGTCGACACTAGCGGGGGGGCCCAGGGGCAGTTCTTC
TRBD1 NA TRBJ1-2 TRBV27 CASSSGQGAGGYTF TGTGCCAGCAGTTCTGGACAGGGGGCAGGTGGCTACACCTTC
NA NA TRBJ1-1 TRBV5-6 CASSSGPDGEAFF TGTGCCAGCAGCTCAGGGCCGGACGGTGAAGCTTTCTTT
TRBD1 NA TRBJ1-2 TRBV7-9 CASSLQGVDGYTF TGTGCCAGCAGTTTACAGGGGGTCGATGGCTACACCTTC
NA few TRBJ1-1 TRBV29-1 CSVVEFTEAFF TGCAGCGTTGTAGAGTTCACTGAAGCTTTCTTT
NA NA TRBJ1-5 TRBV4-1 CASSQAKQGNQPQHF TGCGCCAGCAGCCAGGCGAAACAAGGCAATCAGCCCCAGCATTTT
TRBD1 NA TRBJ1-4 TRBV9 CASSVGTGAEKLFF TGTGCCAGCAGCGTAGGGACAGGGGCTGAAAAACTGTTTTTT
TRBD1 NA TRBJ1-6 TRBV29-1 CSVGQGGNSPLHF TGCAGCGTTGGACAGGGGGGTAATTCACCCCTCCACTTT
NA once TRBJ2-1 TRBV6-5 CASGPSVGQFF TGTGCCAGCGGACCGAGCGTAGGGCAGTTCTTC
NA few TRBJ1-2 TRBV30 CAYGANYGYTF TGTGCCTATGGGGCTAACTATGGCTACACCTTC
NA NA TRBJ2-3 TRBV29-1 CSVVSQYTDTQYF TGCAGCGTTGTCTCCCAATACACAGATACGCAGTATTTT
NA NA TRBJ1-1 TRBV29-1 CSVSQIMNTEAFF TGCAGCGTGAGCCAAATTATGAACACTGAAGCTTTCTTT
NA few TRBJ2-7 TRBV27 CASSPGLSYEQYF TGTGCCAGCAGTCCGGGACTGTCCTACGAGCAGTACTTC
NA few TRBJ2-2 TRBV5-1 CASSLVITGELFF TGCGCCAGCAGCTTGGTAATCACCGGGGAGCTGTTTTTT
NA NA TRBJ2-5 TRBV6-6 CASSVGETQYF TGTGCCAGCAGCGTTGGAGAGACCCAGTACTTC